One TCR beta chain is described in this entry. It lacks a known antigen. No base quality values were provided; no much bigger clone lies one nucleotide off. This sample's treatment or condition label indicates: in vitro stimulation with specific CMV peptide epitopes to enrich CMV-specific T cells. This sample was sequenced with an Illumina HiSeq 1500. TCRdb took the public reads, trimmed them with fastp at Q25, ran MiXCR for clone calling and kept in-frame beta chains. Identical CDR3 proteins give one entry, which carries the most common genes and DNA. This sample has some 940,000 distinct CDR3 sequences in its table, and approximately 31% of those were observed once. The ten largest account for around an eighth of the sample. The record originates from a study of T cell repertoires in cytomegalovirus infection (dated 2019 in TCRdb). Regarding the research as a whole: The peptide stimulations were aimed at well-studied HLA-B-restricted epitopes as well as recently identified HLA-C-restricted CMV epitopes, whose presentation resists viral immunomodulation. Because public TCR beta signatures pointed to carriage of CMV infection together with the matching HLA type, the HLA type of each donor mattered for the analysis. General study outcomes and caveats: The ex vivo response was dominated by HLA-C-restricted CMV-specific TCR beta clonotypes, which also provided the single most frequent clonotype in two of eight donors. Cumulative frequency of public TCR beta family members discriminated carriers of CMV infection plus the relevant HLA type in this cohort and an independent approximately 360-donor cohort.

There are 14 amino acids in the CDR3, from cysteine to phenylalanine inclusive. Only the CDR3 portion is preserved as DNA: 42 bases, with reading frame beginning at the first base. The germline V gene sets CDR1 to KGHDR and CDR2 to SFDVKD. Trimming at the junction amounts to 9 bases on V and 0 bases on J, and the germline ends lie 11 bases apart. This receptor was taken from a human donor in good health (CMV status not recorded). Some clones in this sample may be carry-over from other donors' samples. The chain is encoded by TRBV24-1 joined to TRBJ2-1; the D gene cannot be resolved reliably. The starting material was cultured CD8+ T cells from PBMCs, obtained from culture after CMV antigen stimulation. CDR3 loop: CATGSESSYNEQFF. The DNA is as follows: TGTGCCACCGGGTCAGAGAGCTCCTACAATGAGCAGTTCTTC.